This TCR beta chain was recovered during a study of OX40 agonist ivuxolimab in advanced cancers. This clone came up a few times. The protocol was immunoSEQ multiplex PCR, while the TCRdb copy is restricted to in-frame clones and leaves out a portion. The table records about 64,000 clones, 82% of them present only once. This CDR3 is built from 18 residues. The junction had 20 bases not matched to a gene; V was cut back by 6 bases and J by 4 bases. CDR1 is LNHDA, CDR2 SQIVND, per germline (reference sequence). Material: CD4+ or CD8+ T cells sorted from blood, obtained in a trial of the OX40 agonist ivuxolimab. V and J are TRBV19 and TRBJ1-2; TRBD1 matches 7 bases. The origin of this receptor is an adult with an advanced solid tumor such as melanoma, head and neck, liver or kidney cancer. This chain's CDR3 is CASSPNTGQKRRGYGYTF. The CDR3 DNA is TGTGCCAGTAGCCCCAATACGGGACAGAAAAGACGGGGCTATGGCTACACCTTC.